This T cell receptor beta chain derives from a study of blood T cell repertoires in COVID-19. Study as a whole: Specimens from acute and convalescent COVID-19 originated in the United States, Italy and Spain. The analysed material was cDNA or gDNA that came from T cells, B-cell-depleted T cells, or PBMCs.

The Seattle patients joined while their infection was active and were tracked longitudinally afterward. The V end lost 2 bases, the J end lost 1 base, and 15 bases lay between the germline ends. Germline CDR1 reads SGHRS; CDR2 reads YFSETQ. The CDR3 sequence is 16 residues long. Under the authors' procedure: Reference gene primer amplification gave estimated nucleated cell counts. The data were produced by immunoSEQ multiplex PCR, yet TCRdb's version contains in-frame clones alone and is incomplete. The V and J calls and clone size were taken over from that table, and D and trimming were inferred from the DNA. The data show under 250,000 clones, around 90% seen once.

This receptor was taken from a man aged 25 to 40 with COVID-19, enrolled during active disease. J is TRBJ1-2 and V is TRBV5-1, with a weak D call TRBD1 (6 bases). The sequencing input was peripheral blood. CDR3 coding DNA: TGCGCCAGCAGCTTACCAACCGGGACAAGTAACTATGGCTACACCTTC. Translating gives CASSLPTGTSNYGYTF.